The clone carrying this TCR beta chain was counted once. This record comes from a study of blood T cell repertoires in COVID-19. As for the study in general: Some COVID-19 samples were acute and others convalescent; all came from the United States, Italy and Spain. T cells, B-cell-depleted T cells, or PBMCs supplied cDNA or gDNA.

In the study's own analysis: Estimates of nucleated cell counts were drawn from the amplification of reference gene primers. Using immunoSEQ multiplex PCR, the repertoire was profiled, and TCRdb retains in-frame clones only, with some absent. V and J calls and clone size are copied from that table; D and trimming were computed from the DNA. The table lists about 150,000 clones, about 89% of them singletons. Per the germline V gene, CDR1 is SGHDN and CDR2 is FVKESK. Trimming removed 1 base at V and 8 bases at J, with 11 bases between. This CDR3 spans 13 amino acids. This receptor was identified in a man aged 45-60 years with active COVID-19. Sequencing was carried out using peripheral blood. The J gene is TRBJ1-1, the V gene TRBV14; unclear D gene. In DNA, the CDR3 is TGTGCCAGCAGCCAAGGGATCGCGCGGGAAGCTTTCTTT. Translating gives CASSQGIAREAFF.